This TCR beta chain was sequenced during a study of cytomegalovirus exposure and HLA in healthy donors. General study points: It was reported that TCR beta sequences correctly inferred the HLA-A and HLA-B alleles for most subjects. Previous analysis showed most TCR beta V segments were productive about 90% or about 30% of the time.

A remark on this clone: Antigen unknown. The junction differs from germline at one of its ends, possibly a read error.

Vbeta (60) and Jbeta (13) primers were used in the PCR. The assay was immunoSEQ multiplex PCR, and TCRdb's table has in-frame clones only and misses some. The table has roughly 200,000 clones, approximately 85% seen once; the top ten hold less than 3%. Source material: PBMCs. This receptor was identified in a middle-aged woman in good health and CMV-seronegative.

The CDR3 here is CASSQDRGNPEAFF. CDR3 sequence (DNA): TGTGCCAGCAGCCAGGACAGGGGGAACCCTGAAGCTTTCTTT. The chain joins TRBV5-4 to TRBJ1-1, with 10 bases identical to TRBD1. Germline assignment: CDR1 SGHNT and CDR2 YYREEE (reference sequence). This CDR3 has 14 amino acids.